One and the same sample provided the 19 T cell receptor beta chains below, sequenced in a study of T-cell memory formation after mild COVID-19. Each CDR3 protein is one row after TCRdb ran MiXCR on the 5' RACE reads. The sample records about 130,000 distinct CDR3 sequences, roughly 6% being singletons. The sequencing sample was made of PBMCs or a T cell subset sorted from them (not recorded which). The receptors were sampled from an adult woman who had mild COVID-19 (a few samples of this study predate the infection). Cell type and time point are not known.

By proportion, this clonotype is medium-sized. The gene calls are TRBV7-2 and TRBJ2-1, with TRBD2 identical over 9 bases. V lost 5 bases, J lost 6 bases, and 5 bases stayed unmatched. There are 14 residues in the CDR3. The germline gives CDR1 SGHTA, CDR2 FQGNSA. The CDR3 is CASSPWTSVNEQFF. As DNA, the CDR3 is TGTGCCAGCAGCCCCTGGACTAGCGTCAATGAGCAGTTCTTC.

This clonotype was picked up many times. The chain carries TRBV6-2 or TRBV6-3 and TRBJ1-4; no definite D call. The germline gives CDR1 MNHEY, CDR2 SVGEGT. The CDR3 consists of 16 residues. Trimming took 2 bases from V and 8 from J, leaving 18 bases between them. DNA of the CDR3: TGTGCCAGCAGTTACCCGGATGCAACAGTGAGAGAAAAACTGTTTTTT. Translating gives CASSYPDATVREKLFF.

This clonotype was counted ten times or more. The chain couples TRBV6-5 to TRBJ1-1, with TRBD1 matching 9 bases. This CDR3 has 14 residues. CDR1 MNHEY and CDR2 SVGAGI come from the germline V gene. V trimming: 4 bases; J trimming: 4 bases; junction bases outside the gene matches: 4. In DNA, the CDR3 is TGTGCCAGCAGTTCCGGGACAGGGACCACTGAAGCTTTCTTT. The encoded protein is CASSSGTGTTEAFF.

There are a few counts of this clonotype. This chain joins TRBV5-1 and TRBJ2-2, with 10 bases aligning to TRBD2. CDR3 length: 16 amino acids. The germline V gene encodes CDR1 SGHRS and CDR2 YFSETQ. Germline trimming cut 4 bases from V and 7 bases from J; bases unmatched to any gene: 10. The CDR3 spells CASSETSGVLSGELFF. The CDR3 DNA reads TGCGCCAGCAGCGAAACTAGCGGGGTATTGAGCGGGGAGCTGTTTTTT.

This clonotype occurred many times. The chain employs TRBV7-9 and TRBJ2-5; 10 bases fit TRBD2. Losses at the gene ends were 4 bases for V and 13 bases for J; bases not matched to a gene: 21. The length of the CDR3 is 17 residues. The germline gives CDR1 SEHNR, CDR2 FQNEAQ (reference sequence). The CDR3 region is CASSSPRAGLARRNPYF. The CDR3 DNA is TGTGCCAGCAGCTCTCCTAGGGCGGGACTAGCGAGACGAAACCCGTACTTC.

This clonotype was seen only a few times. The chain carries TRBV6-1 and TRBJ2-2; D is unclear. V lost 1 base and J 7 bases, leaving 10 bases between the germline ends. Germline V CDR1 and CDR2: MNHNS, SASEGT. The CDR3 spans 14 residues. CDR3 loop: CASSEVPHIGELFF. The CDR3 nucleotides are TGTGCCAGCAGTGAAGTGCCCCACATCGGGGAGCTGTTTTTT.

This clonotype was detected ten times or more. This chain links TRBV29-1 with TRBJ2-7; D assignment may be TRBD1 or TRBD2 (7 bases each). Germline V lookup: CDR1 SQVTM, CDR2 ANQGSEA. CDR3 length equals 14 residues. Between the trimmed V and J ends, which lost 4 bases and 2 bases, there was a span of 15 bases. CDR3 sequence (DNA): TGCAGCGTTGCGGGTGGGAGGGGGCCCTACGAGCAGTACTTC. Translation: CSVAGGRGPYEQYF.

This clonotype was counted many times. The chain employs TRBV12-3 or TRBV12-4 and TRBJ2-3; the D call may be TRBD1 or TRBD2 (6 bases each). The CDR3 sequence is 17 residues long. V lost 3 bases to trimming and J lost 3 bases, with 19 bases between them. CDR3 coding DNA: TGTGCCAGCAGTTTGGGGGGATTAATAAGGGGGACAGATACGCAGTATTTT. Translation: CASSLGGLIRGTDTQYF.

CDR3 protein: CATSESRGGFDEQYF. DNA of the CDR3: TGTGCCACCAGTGAATCCAGGGGGGGATTCGACGAGCAGTACTTC. The chain recombines TRBV24-1 with TRBJ2-7; possibly TRBD1 or TRBD2 for D (7 bases each). Trimming stripped 4 bases from V and 5 bases from J, with 17 bases between. Germline-derived CDR1 and CDR2 are KGHDR and SFDVKD. This CDR3 spans 15 amino acids.

V gene TRBV24-1 combines with J gene TRBJ1-5; D is ambiguous. The length of the CDR3 is 15 residues. Trimming left V 2 bases short and J 7 bases short, with 14 bases between. Germline V gene sequence: CDR1 KGHDR, CDR2 SFDVKD. This CDR3 reads CATSDSARLLQPQHF. DNA of the CDR3: TGTGCCACCAGTGATTCGGCCCGCCTGCTCCAGCCCCAGCATTTT.

This clonotype has a handful of counts. The gene calls are TRBV4-1 and TRBJ2-7; D uncertain. The ends were cut back, 4 bases at V and 3 bases at J, with 13 bases in the middle. The germline V gene has CDR1 MGHRA and CDR2 YSYEKL. CDR3 length: 14 amino acids. The CDR3 loop is CASSPKGQSYEQYF. The CDR3 DNA reads TGCGCCAGCAGCCCGAAAGGCCAGAGCTACGAGCAGTACTTC.

This clonotype occurred many times. The chain employs TRBV20-1 and TRBJ2-1; weak D call: TRBD2 (6 bases). The V end lost 4 bases, the J end lost 4 bases, and 20 bases lay between the germline ends. Looked up from germline, CDR1 is DFQATT and CDR2 is SNEGSKA (reference sequence). There are 16 residues in the CDR3. The CDR3 DNA is TGCAGTGCTACAGTCAACGGAGGGGCGAAATACAATGAGCAGTTCTTC. Translation: CSATVNGGAKYNEQFF.

This clonotype was seen a few times. The rearrangement joins TRBV4-1 to TRBJ1-2; 11 bases map to TRBD1. The CDR3 extends over 15 amino acids. Trimming cost V 3 bases and J 4 bases; bases outside gene matches: 4. Germline CDR1 MGHRA, CDR2 YSYEKL. The CDR3 spells CASSHTDRGPYGYTF. The CDR3 DNA sequence: TGCGCCAGCAGCCATACGGACAGGGGGCCCTATGGCTACACCTTC.

This clonotype has at least ten counts. The chain joins TRBV5-1 to TRBJ2-1; D is uncertain. Germline V lookup: CDR1 SGHRS, CDR2 YFSETQ. V was pared by 0 bases and J by 2 bases, with 9 bases between. The CDR3 spans 15 residues. The CDR3 DNA follows: TGCGCCAGCAGCTTGGAGACTCCCACCTACAATGAGCAGTTCTTC. Translated: CASSLETPTYNEQFF.

This rearrangement joins TRBV4-3 to TRBJ2-3; D might be TRBD1 or TRBD2, each matching 6 bases. Trimming shortened V by 1 base and J by 8 bases, and 16 bases separated the two germline ends. This CDR3 has 15 residues. The V gene's germline CDR1 is LGHNA and CDR2 YSLEER. DNA of the CDR3: TGCGCCAGCAGCCAAGTTTTTGGGGGGCCGGGTACGCAGTATTTT. This translates into CASSQVFGGPGTQYF.

This clonotype appeared a few times. The V call is TRBV4-2, the J call TRBJ2-2, with TRBD1 matching over 9 bases. V trimming: 5 bases; J trimming: 6 bases; junction bases outside the gene matches: 10. CDR3 size: 16 residues. Germline V lookup: CDR1 LGHNA, CDR2 YNFKEQ. This CDR3 is CASSSYRGHSAGELFF. In DNA, the CDR3 is TGTGCCAGCAGCTCCTACAGGGGGCATTCGGCCGGGGAGCTGTTTTTT.

This chain joins TRBV2 and TRBJ2-5; 10 bases are a match to TRBD2. Trimming cost V 9 bases and J 5 bases; bases outside gene matches: 6. The length of the CDR3 is 13 residues. The germline gives CDR1 SNHLY, CDR2 FYNNEI. CDR3 nucleotide sequence: TGTGCCAGTAGCGGGGGGTTTGGGGAGACCCAGTACTTC. Translated: CASSGGFGETQYF.

This clonotype was seen only a few times. The V and J genes are TRBV27 and TRBJ1-1; D possibly corresponds to TRBD1 (6 bases). Germline lookup yields CDR1 MNHEY and CDR2 SMNVEV (reference sequence). This CDR3 has 14 residues. V was cut by 6 bases and J by 0 bases, with 11 bases left in between. The CDR3 protein is CASRPGHLNTEAFF. CDR3 bases: TGTGCCAGCAGACCGGGACACCTGAACACTGAAGCTTTCTTT.

The chain uses TRBV7-9 and TRBJ2-3; 10 positions match TRBD2. J lost 6 bases, V lost 0 bases, and 12 bases had no gene match. Per germline, CDR1 SEHNR and CDR2 FQNEAQ (reference sequence). CDR3 length equals 18 residues. The CDR3 loop reads CASSLAPYSGRMVDTQYF. The CDR3 nucleotides read TGTGCCAGCAGCTTAGCCCCCTATAGCGGGAGGATGGTTGATACGCAGTATTTT.